This T cell receptor beta chain was identified in a study of blood T cells in healthy people across ages. Notes on the study in general: Both higher diversity and more naive CD4+ cells marked long-lived donors when set against aged donors. Higher naive T cell percentage went strongly together with higher TCR beta diversity.

In regard to this clonotype: Its specificity is not known.

The individuals who served as donors were healthy Caucasians living in Russia, aged roughly 6 to 100. Germline V gene data show CDR1 as SGHAT and CDR2 as FQNNGV. The CDR3 has 16 residues. The V segment lost 5 bases and the J segment 0 bases; nucleotides outside the gene matches: 4. Through a sample-barcoded 5' primer and a J-beta primer mix, a second PCR was run for about 6 to 11 cycles. Every cDNA molecule carried a tag from a template-switch adaptor bearing 12 random nucleotides. TCRdb redid the calling of the 5' RACE reads with MiXCR, one entry per CDR3 protein. The sample lists some 1.1 million distinct CDR3 sequences; more than 30% were seen once.

The genes are TRBV11-2 and TRBJ2-1; 10 positions agree with TRBD2. The sequenced sample was blood. The sequence came from a man in his late teens or twenties in good health. The CDR3 DNA is TGTGCCAGCAGCCCACGACTAGCGGGCTCCTACAATGAGCAGTTCTTC. It yields the protein CASSPRLAGSYNEQFF.